This T cell receptor (beta chain) was sequenced in a study of T cell responses to AZD1222 COVID-19 vaccine. Study-level background: Second doses were pooled across both intervals (about 4 or about 12 weeks). General study findings and limits: Only a handful of AZD1222 recipients were seropositive at baseline. Nearly half of unique spike-specific TCRs reportedly avoided B.1.351 and B.1.1.7 mutated regions. Spike-specific TCR breadth rose after two AZD1222 doses, and depth rose as well.

Looked up from germline, CDR1 is MNHEY and CDR2 is SVGAGI. Trimming took 2 bases from V and 3 from J, leaving 11 bases between them. This CDR3 comprises 15 residues. The assay was immunoSEQ multiplex PCR, and TCRdb's table has in-frame clones only and misses some. The sample includes approximately 120,000 clones, approximately 88% seen only once; the top ten take over 5.5%. This clone was found once. Its cognate antigen is unknown. This receptor was taken from an adult in good health. The specimen was peripheral blood, collected on day 0 of AZD1222 vaccination. J is TRBJ1-5 and V is TRBV6-5; a weak D match, TRBD1 (6 bases). CDR3 sequence reads: CASSYVRGLNQPQHF. The CDR3 DNA reads as TGTGCCAGCAGTTACGTCAGGGGCCTCAATCAGCCCCAGCATTTT.